This T cell receptor (beta chain) was observed in a study of cytomegalovirus exposure and HLA in healthy donors. PCR used 60 Vbeta primers and 13 Jbeta primers. Profiled with immunoSEQ multiplex PCR; TCRdb holds only in-frame clones, not every one. The table has around 130,000 clones, around 81% seen once. Between the trimmed V and J ends, which lost 5 bases and 0 bases, there was a span of 10 bases. This CDR3 contains 13 residues. Germline CDR1 reads SQVTM; CDR2 reads ANQGSEA. The receptor was derived from a woman aged 40 to 50 in good health and CMV-seronegative. V gene TRBV29-1 combines with J gene TRBJ1-2; no reliable D call. Sequencing used PBMCs. This chain's CDR3 is CSVSTPTNYGYTF. The CDR3 nucleotides read TGCAGCGTTTCCACACCGACTAACTATGGCTACACCTTC. Together with reference TRBV29-1 and TRBJ1-2, the CDR3 gives the full variable domain: SAVISQKPSRDICQRGTSLTIQCQVDSQVTMMFWYRQQPGQSLTLIATANQGSEATYESGFVIDKFPISRPNLTFSTLTVSNMSPEDSSIYLCSVSTPTNYGYTFGSGTRLTVV.